This record covers a single T cell receptor (beta chain). The entry originates in a study of OX40 agonist ivuxolimab in advanced cancers. Study summary: Patients received ivuxolimab, an agonistic anti-OX40 (CD134) antibody. Prior anti-PD-1, anti-PD-L1 or anti-CTLA-4 therapy was allowed; roughly 40% had some.

The assay was immunoSEQ multiplex PCR, and TCRdb's table has in-frame clones only and misses some. Seen here are about 30,000 clones, around 86% observed once, and the top ten hold 25%. Here the sequenced sample was CD4+ or CD8+ T cells sorted from blood, taken in a trial of the OX40 agonist ivuxolimab. The clonotype comes from an adult with an advanced solid tumor such as melanoma, head and neck, liver or kidney cancer.

The CDR3 DNA sequence: TGTGCCAGCAGCTCTGGGGCAGCCCGCCACGAGCAGTACTTC. This gives the protein CASSSGAARHEQYF. This chain joins TRBV7-6 and TRBJ2-7; possible D gene TRBD1, 5 bases. There are 14 residues in the CDR3. Germline V CDR1 and CDR2: SGHVS, FNYEAQ. The V end lost 4 bases, the J end lost 5 bases, and 15 bases lay between the germline ends.